These 30 T cell receptor beta chains originate from one sample sequenced in a study of T cells in Graves' hyperthyroidism and ophthalmopathy. The investigators amplified TCR beta CDR3 regions from RNA transcripts. The primer set for the first-round RT-PCR of the TCR CDR3 was HTBI. MiXCR, applied by TCRdb to the multiplex PCR reads, yields one record per CDR3 protein. The data show about 720,000 distinct CDR3 sequences, approximately 19% seen once. The sequencing input was blood. The receptors derive from a woman aged 45-60 years with Graves' hyperthyroidism that later progressed to Graves' ophthalmopathy.

The rearrangement uses TRBV20-1 and TRBJ1-2; tentatively, D is TRBD1 (6 bases). Germline loops: CDR1 DFQATT, CDR2 SNEGSKA (reference sequence). The V gene lost 1 base and the J gene lost 7 bases, with 16 bases spanning the gap. This CDR3 has 14 residues. The chain's CDR3 is CSARVRGNSGGYTF. DNA of the CDR3: TGCAGTGCTAGAGTCAGGGGAAATTCGGGTGGCTACACCTTC.

This clonotype has at least ten counts. The chain combines TRBV10-2 with TRBJ2-5; possibly TRBD1 for D (6 bases). Germline assignment: CDR1 WSHSY and CDR2 SAAADI. V lost 1 base to trimming and J lost 4 bases, with 7 bases between them. The CDR3 has 13 amino acids. The DNA for the CDR3 is TGCGCCAGCAGTGAGTTCAGGGGAGAGACCCAGTACTTC. Protein: CASSEFRGETQYF.

Many counts were recorded for this clonotype. The rearrangement joins TRBV3-1 to TRBJ2-2; D might be TRBD1 (5 bases). The CDR3 consists of 16 residues. V gave up 3 bases and J gave up 2 bases, with 13 bases separating them. Germline-derived CDR1 and CDR2 are LGHDT and YNNKEL (reference sequence). The CDR3 reads CASSHLRADNTGELFF. For the CDR3, the DNA is TGTGCCAGCAGCCACCTCAGGGCTGACAACACCGGGGAGCTGTTTTTT.

This chain connects TRBV20-1 to TRBJ1-1; 11 nucleotides agree with TRBD1. This CDR3 contains 16 residues. CDR1 and CDR2 (germline): DFQATT, SNEGSKA (reference sequence). With 3 bases clipped from V and 3 bases from J, the junction kept 9 bases outside the gene matches. CDR3 in amino acids: CSASWDRGTRDTEAFF. CDR3 DNA sequence: TGCAGTGCTAGTTGGGACAGGGGGACCAGGGACACTGAAGCTTTCTTT.

In this sample, this clonotype turned up a few times. CDR3 in DNA: TGTGCCAGCTCACCTGAGAACTCTGGAAACACCATATATTTT. Translation: CASSPENSGNTIYF. The genes are TRBV18 and TRBJ1-3, with no clear D. This CDR3 region has 14 residues. V lost 3 bases and J lost 0, with 6 bases in between. Germline lookup yields CDR1 KGHSH and CDR2 LQKENI.

This clonotype occurred many times. The V and J genes are TRBV3-1 and TRBJ1-2; D unclear. Germline assignment: CDR1 LGHDT and CDR2 YNNKEL (reference sequence). The CDR3 extends over 16 amino acids. V was trimmed by 1 base and J by 3 bases, leaving 15 bases between them. CDR3 sequence (DNA): TGTGCCAGCAGCCAAGGTTTGTTCAGAGAGGACTATGGCTACACCTTC. Its translation is CASSQGLFREDYGYTF.

The chain is built from TRBV11-3 and TRBJ2-2; 7 nucleotides line up with TRBD1. The CDR3 runs 18 residues. Germline loops: CDR1 SGHNT, CDR2 YENEEA. The junction had 8 bases not matched to a gene; V was cut back by 1 base and J by 0 bases. CDR3 sequence (DNA): TGTGCCAGCAGCTTAGCGACGATGGGACAGACGAACACCGGGGAGCTGTTTTTT. Amino acids: CASSLATMGQTNTGELFF. Full variable domain (remainder filled in from reference TRBV11-3 and TRBJ2-2): EAGVVQSPRYKIIEKKQPVAFWCNPISGHNTLYWYLQNLGQGPELLIRYENEEAVDDSQLPKDRFSAERLKGVDSTLKIQPAELGDSAVYLCASSLATMGQTNTGELFFGEGSRLTVL.

There are many counts of this clonotype. This chain connects TRBV18 to TRBJ2-2; D is unclear. Trimming shortened V by 2 bases and J by 4 bases, and 14 bases separated the two germline ends. CDR1 is KGHSH, CDR2 LQKENI, per germline. This CDR3 has 16 residues. The CDR3 nucleotides are TGTGCCAGCTCACCAGTTCTAGGGATAAGCACCGGGGAGCTGTTTTTT. Protein sequence: CASSPVLGISTGELFF.

The chain employs TRBV29-1 and TRBJ1-2; unclear D gene. Germline lookup yields CDR1 SQVTM and CDR2 ANQGSEA. V was trimmed by 0 bases and J by 11 bases, leaving 4 bases between them. This CDR3 is built from 9 residues. DNA for the CDR3: TGCAGCGTTGAAGAAACTTACACCTTC. Its translation is CSVEETYTF.

The chain employs TRBV6-1 and TRBJ2-7; D is uncertain. CDR1 is MNHNS and CDR2 is SASEGT in the germline V gene. The V end was cut by 7 bases, the J end by 3 bases, with 16 bases between. The CDR3 covers 14 residues. The CDR3 is CASTALGSNYEQYF. The CDR3 DNA sequence: TGTGCCAGCACCGCCTTGGGGTCAAACTACGAGCAGTACTTC.

Only a few counts were recorded for this clonotype. The chain couples TRBV14 to TRBJ2-1, with 9 bases aligning to TRBD2. Per germline, CDR1 SGHDN and CDR2 FVKESK. The V segment lost 1 base and the J segment 1 base; nucleotides outside the gene matches: 14. This CDR3 spans 20 amino acids. The CDR3 spells CASSQGGGGGAWDSYNEQFF. DNA for the CDR3: TGTGCCAGCAGCCAAGGCGGCGGCGGGGGGGCTTGGGATTCCTACAATGAGCAGTTCTTC.

The V call is TRBV6-9, the J call TRBJ1-3; the match to TRBD1 covers 9 bases. The CDR3 length is 18 residues. The V gene end was trimmed by 3 bases and the J gene end by 0 bases; junction bases not matched to a gene: 9. Germline values: CDR1 MNHGY, CDR2 SVAAGI. DNA for the CDR3: TGTGCCAGCAGTTACACCGGGACAGGGATATTCTCTGGAAACACCATATATTTT. Protein: CASSYTGTGIFSGNTIYF.

This clonotype was seen many times. V usage is TRBV30 and J usage is TRBJ1-2; no definite D call. Per germline, CDR1 GTSNPN and CDR2 SVGIG (reference sequence). The CDR3 consists of 15 residues. The V end was cut by 7 bases, the J end by 1 base, with 19 bases between. The chain's CDR3 is CASSGGGLYNYGYTF. In DNA, the CDR3 is TGTGCCTCCTCAGGTGGCGGACTATATAACTATGGCTACACCTTC. The full variable domain, completed using reference TRBV30 and TRBJ1-2, is SQTIHQWPATLVQPVGSPLSLECTVEGTSNPNLYWYRQAAGRGLQLLFYSVGIGQISSEVPQNLSASRPQDRQFILSSKKLLLSDSGFYLCASSGGGLYNYGYTFGSGTRLTVV.

There are many counts of this clonotype. The chain joins TRBV28 to TRBJ1-4; a possible D gene is TRBD1 (5 bases). Germline V gives CDR1 MDHEN, CDR2 SYDVKM. The CDR3 spans 13 residues. V was shortened by 10 bases and J by 8 bases, with 17 bases between the two germline ends. The CDR3 here is CAILGRRGEKLFF. The CDR3 coding sequence is TGTGCCATACTGGGACGTCGGGGGGAAAAACTGTTTTTT.

The genes are TRBV7-3 and TRBJ2-3, with no clear D. Deletions cut 4 bases from V and 4 bases from J, with 18 bases between. In germline, CDR1 is SGHTA, CDR2 FQGTGA. This CDR3 contains 16 residues. The CDR3 sequence is CASSWPRTRHPDTQYF. Here the CDR3 DNA reads TGTGCCAGCAGCTGGCCTAGGACCCGTCACCCAGATACGCAGTATTTT.

The chain uses TRBV28 and TRBJ1-2; D gene unclear. Trimming stripped 1 base from V and 4 bases from J, with 16 bases between. Germline loops: CDR1 MDHEN, CDR2 SYDVKM. The CDR3 totals 16 residues. The CDR3 region is CASSLSTRTSGYGYTF. CDR3 nucleotide sequence: TGTGCCAGCAGTTTATCAACCCGGACCTCTGGCTATGGCTACACCTTC.

Comment on this clonotype: A much more abundant neighbour one base away suggests this may be a read error. The genes are TRBV7-6 and TRBJ2-3; 8 positions agree with TRBD1. Germline V gene data show CDR1 as SGHVS and CDR2 as FNYEAQ. V lost 7 bases and J lost 2; bases outside the gene matches: 11. The CDR3 contains 16 residues. CDR3 bases: TGTGCCAGCAAATCACGGACAGGGCGGGACACAGATACGCAGTATTTT. It encodes CASKSRTGRDTDTQYF.

This clonotype has just a few counts. The chain combines TRBV20-1 with TRBJ1-2; unclear D gene. CDR3 length equals 13 residues. The germline V gene encodes CDR1 DFQATT and CDR2 SNEGSKA (reference sequence). Trimming pared 6 bases from V and 7 bases from J, leaving 18 bases between. The CDR3 here is CSAPNTDFLGYTF. The CDR3 nucleotides read TGCAGTGCCCCTAACACGGACTTTCTTGGCTACACCTTC.

Ten or more counts support this clonotype. This rearrangement joins TRBV11-2 to TRBJ2-1; D gene unclear. V was cut by 1 base and J by 1 base, with 8 bases left in between. Germline V gene data show CDR1 as SGHAT and CDR2 as FQNNGV. There are 15 residues in the CDR3. CDR3: CASSLVRSSYNEQFF. CDR3 nucleotides: TGTGCCAGCAGCTTAGTACGATCATCCTACAATGAGCAGTTCTTC.

On this clonotype: Being one base from a much bigger clone, this may be a read error. The chain recombines TRBV3-1 with TRBJ2-5; D call uncertain. The germline CDR1 and CDR2 sequences are LGHDT and YNNKEL (reference sequence). This CDR3 is built from 15 residues. CDR3 in amino acids: CVSSQGSPGQETQYF. The CDR3 DNA reads TGTGTCAGCAGCCAAGGTTCTCCAGGACAAGAGACCCAGTACTTC.

The gene calls are TRBV19 and TRBJ1-2, with D tentatively TRBD1 (6 bases). The germline CDR1 and CDR2 sequences are LNHDA and SQIVND (reference sequence). This CDR3 is 11 amino acids long. CDR3 bases: TGTGGGACAGCAAGTCACTATGGCTACACCTTC. Protein: CGTASHYGYTF.

Only a few counts were recorded for this clonotype. The rearrangement uses TRBV18 and TRBJ1-2, with D possibly TRBD1 on 6 matching bases. V was cut by 0 bases and J by 3 bases, with 11 bases left in between. Germline V gene data show CDR1 as KGHSH and CDR2 as LQKENI. This CDR3 spans 15 amino acids. The CDR3 nucleotides read TGTGCCAGCTCACCACCAGGACAGAAAGACTATGGCTACACCTTC. Protein sequence: CASSPPGQKDYGYTF. The whole variable domain, remainder taken from reference TRBV18 and TRBJ1-2, is NAGVMQNPRHLVRRRGQEARLRCSPMKGHSHVYWYRQLPEEGLKFMVYLQKENIIDESGMPKERFSAEFPKEGPSILRIQQVVRGDSAAYFCASSPPGQKDYGYTFGSGTRLTVV.

The sample holds many counts of this clonotype. The chain carries TRBV13 and TRBJ2-1, with unresolved D. The germline V gene has CDR1 PRHDT and CDR2 FYEKMQ (reference sequence). The CDR3 length is 11 residues. Trimming pared 7 bases from V and 8 bases from J, leaving 9 bases between. As DNA, the CDR3 is TGTGCCAGCATTTGGGCAGATGAGCAGTTCTTC. Its protein is CASIWADEQFF.

To note about this clonotype: A single base separates this from a much larger clone, so it may be a read error. J is TRBJ2-7 and V is TRBV5-1, with a possible D match to TRBD1 (6 bases). CDR1 SGHRS and CDR2 YFSETQ come from the germline V gene. The CDR3 is 17 residues long. The CDR3 loop is CTSRIGYRDTRSYEQYF. The CDR3 region has the DNA TGCACCAGCAGAATTGGCTACCGGGACACACGATCCTACGAGCAGTACTTC.

This clonotype was counted ten times or more. The gene calls are TRBV6-2 or TRBV6-3 and TRBJ1-1; the D is unclear. Trimming shortened V by 2 bases and J by 3 bases, and 16 bases separated the two germline ends. The length of the CDR3 is 16 residues. Per the germline V gene, CDR1 is MNHEY and CDR2 is SVGEGT. CDR3: CASSYSRYLGHTEAFF. CDR3 DNA sequence: TGTGCCAGCAGTTACAGCAGGTACTTAGGGCACACTGAAGCTTTCTTT.

The rearrangement links TRBV20-1 to TRBJ2-7, with TRBD2 matching over 11 bases. CDR1 DFQATT and CDR2 SNEGSKA come from the germline V gene (reference sequence). CDR3 length: 14 amino acids. After removal of 5 bases from V and 4 bases from J, the junction contained 7 bases not matched to a gene. The CDR3: CSAASGGPEYEQYF. In DNA form, the CDR3 reads TGCAGTGCTGCTAGCGGGGGGCCAGAGTACGAGCAGTACTTC.

V is TRBV6-5 and J is TRBJ2-5; tentative D call: TRBD1 (5 bases). V was pared by 2 bases and J by 7 bases, with 11 bases between. The CDR3 length is 13 residues. Germline CDR1 MNHEY, CDR2 SVGAGI. CDR3 sequence: CASSYKGLGTQYF. The CDR3 region has the DNA TGTGCCAGCAGTTACAAGGGGTTGGGGACCCAGTACTTC.

The J gene is TRBJ1-1, the V gene TRBV19; no firm D call. In germline, CDR1 is LNHDA, CDR2 SQIVND (reference sequence). This CDR3 has 14 residues. The V end lost 9 bases, the J end lost 6 bases, and 20 bases lay between the germline ends. The CDR3 here is CASRPGLGYPEAFF. DNA of the CDR3: TGTGCCAGCCGACCAGGTCTTGGGTACCCTGAAGCTTTCTTT.

This clonotype occurred many times. The chain carries TRBV27 and TRBJ1-1; no clear D gene. The CDR3 extends over 14 amino acids. V dropped 2 bases and J dropped 0 bases, with 7 bases sitting between them. Germline V gene sequence: CDR1 MNHEY, CDR2 SMNVEV (reference sequence). The CDR3 DNA sequence: TGTGCCAGCAGTTTAGAAAGGATGAACACTGAAGCTTTCTTT. Translated, it gives CASSLERMNTEAFF.

This clonotype was seen a few times. The rearrangement joins TRBV11-2 to TRBJ2-7; D is ambiguous. The CDR3 runs 18 residues. Deletions cut 2 bases from V and 0 bases from J, with 20 bases between. The germline gives CDR1 SGHAT, CDR2 FQNNGV. The CDR3 region has the DNA TGTGCCAGCAGCTTACTTGGGATCTCTAAAATTTACTCCTACGAGCAGTACTTC. Translating it yields CASSLLGISKIYSYEQYF.